These 10 T cell receptor beta chains were all obtained from the same sample, sequenced in a study of vaccination and CD4 T cells after COVID-19. Time point in this sample: late sampling 161 to 241 days after vaccination in a few convalescent patients. As to treatment: approximately nine-day PBMC culture with coronavirus spike peptide pools or control peptides (ViraFEST assay). These receptors are not linked to any known antigen. An Oncomine TCR Beta short-read assay was used to sequence the DNA from cultured CD4+ T cells. TCRdb fed the PCR reads into MiXCR, producing one record per CDR3 protein. The repertoire has 20,000 to 25,000 distinct CDR3 sequences, approximately 38% of them found once; the top ten carry around 27%. Sequencing was performed on CD4+ T cells from blood, cultured in vitro, taken about 7 months after SARS-CoV-2 vaccination. The receptor set was obtained from a human donor who had recovered from COVID-19.

This clonotype was detected a few times. J is TRBJ1-2 and V is TRBV2, with D possibly matching TRBD1 (6 bases). V dropped 4 bases and J dropped 4 bases, with 7 bases sitting between them. CDR1 is SNHLY and CDR2 is FYNNEI in the germline V gene. The CDR3 covers 12 residues. The CDR3: CASSARGYGYTF. The CDR3 bases are TGTGCCAGCAGTGCCAGGGGCTATGGCTACACCTTC.

This chain connects TRBV7-9 to TRBJ2-3; D gene unclear. Trimming removed 3 bases at V and 9 bases at J, with 16 bases between. The CDR3 length is 14 residues. Germline V gene data show CDR1 as SEHNR and CDR2 as FQNEAQ (reference sequence). The DNA of the CDR3 is TGTGCCAGCAGCTTCCTCACCGCGGAAGACACGCAGTATTTT. It yields the protein CASSFLTAEDTQYF.

The V call is TRBV27, the J call TRBJ1-5; maybe TRBD1 (5 bases). The V gene's germline CDR1 is MNHEY and CDR2 SMNVEV (reference sequence). V was trimmed by 5 bases and J by 1 base, leaving 9 bases between them. The CDR3 runs to 14 residues. CDR3 residues: CASSLRQSNQPQHF. In DNA form, the CDR3 reads TGTGCCAGCAGTCTCAGACAGAGCAATCAGCCCCAGCATTTT.

This chain joins TRBV10-2 and TRBJ1-1; 10 positions match TRBD1. This CDR3 has 16 residues. From germline, CDR1 is WSHSY and CDR2 SAAADI. J was trimmed by 3 bases and V by 6 bases; bases with no gene match: 10. CDR3 sequence: CASSRSDRGSDTEAFF. CDR3 in DNA: TGCGCCAGCAGCCGTTCGGACAGGGGGTCGGACACTGAAGCTTTCTTT.

This clonotype is judged medium-sized. The V and J genes are TRBV20-1 and TRBJ1-3; TRBD1 matches at 9 bases. CDR1 is DFQATT, CDR2 SNEGSKA, per germline (reference sequence). V lost 4 bases and J lost 4; bases outside the gene matches: 5. The CDR3 is 14 amino acids. The CDR3 coding sequence is TGCAGTGCTATGCGGACAGGGGACGGAAACACCATATATTTT. The encoded protein is CSAMRTGDGNTIYF.

V usage is TRBV11-2 and J usage is TRBJ2-1, with 12 bases aligning to TRBD2. Germline trimming cut 2 bases from V and 1 base from J; bases unmatched to any gene: 0. Germline V gene sequence: CDR1 SGHAT, CDR2 FQNNGV. The CDR3 loop spans 16 amino acids. CDR3 nucleotides: TGTGCCAGCAGCTTACTAGCGGGAGGGTCCTACAATGAGCAGTTCTTC. Translation: CASSLLAGGSYNEQFF. The entire variable domain, with the rest obtained from reference TRBV11-2 and TRBJ2-1, is as follows: EAGVAQSPRYKIIEKRQSVAFWCNPISGHATLYWYQQILGQGPKLLIQFQNNGVVDDSQLPKDRFSAERLKGVDSTLKIQPAKLEDSAVYLCASSLLAGGSYNEQFFGPGTRLTVL.

This clonotype has just a few counts. The chain carries TRBV5-1 and TRBJ2-1; TRBD1 matches 7 bases. V was pared by 4 bases and J by 1 base, with 5 bases of the junction left unmatched. Germline CDR1 is SGHRS and CDR2 is YFSETQ. The CDR3 runs 15 residues. In nucleotides, the CDR3 is TGCGCCAGCAGCGATCAGGGGGAATCCTACAATGAGCAGTTCTTC. Amino acids: CASSDQGESYNEQFF.

The chain recombines TRBV15 with TRBJ2-5; D unclear. The germline V and J ends were trimmed by 0 bases and 4 bases, with 3 bases remaining between them. Germline CDR1 LNHNV, CDR2 YYDKDF (reference sequence). This CDR3 has 12 residues. CDR3 sequence reads: CATSRDRETQYF. In DNA form, the CDR3 reads TGTGCCACCAGCAGAGATCGAGAGACCCAGTACTTC.

This sequence joins TRBV2 and TRBJ1-1; D possibly corresponds to TRBD1 (5 bases). Trimming took off 6 bases at V and 0 bases at J, with 11 bases between the two ends. Germline CDR1 reads SNHLY; CDR2 reads FYNNEI. The CDR3 has 14 amino acids. The CDR3 sequence: CASSAGRLNTEAFF. CDR3 in DNA: TGTGCCAGCAGCGCGGGACGGTTGAACACTGAAGCTTTCTTT.

In its sample, this clonotype was seen a few times. This rearrangement joins TRBV6-5 to TRBJ1-2; 10 positions match TRBD1. Losses at the gene ends were 4 bases for V and 7 bases for J; bases not matched to a gene: 6. Germline V gene sequence: CDR1 MNHEY, CDR2 SVGAGI. The CDR3 covers 14 residues. The CDR3 coding sequence is TGTGCCAGCAGTTGGAGACAGGGGGCAAGTGGCTACACCTTC. Amino acid sequence: CASSWRQGASGYTF.